This T cell receptor beta chain was obtained from a study of regulatory T cells in long-lasting Graves disease. General study results and limits: TCR diversity was lower in persistent than newly diagnosed Graves' disease.

TCR beta libraries were built with iRepertoire HTBI primers and Arm-PCR of CDR3 regions. TCRdb analysed the multiplex PCR reads with MiXCR anew, one entry per CDR3 protein. The sample contains approximately 400,000 distinct CDR3 sequences, approximately 25% of which appear only once. Notes on this clonotype: The antigen is unknown.

Time point of the sample: persistent/refractory GD, antithyroid drugs over 5 years with positive TRAb. Extracted RNA from PBMCs served as the source of the TCR library. This CDR3 is 14 amino acids long. Germline CDR1 is SGHRS and CDR2 is YFSETQ. Deletions cut 3 bases from V and 5 bases from J, with 14 bases between. Material: peripheral blood mononuclear cells (PBMCs), obtained when the disease was refractory, from a patient treated with antithyroid drugs. The receptor was isolated from a middle-aged woman with Graves disease. The rearrangement joins TRBV5-1 to TRBJ2-5; TRBD1 or TRBD2 may be the D gene (5 bases each). The CDR3 sequence is CASSSGPAGETQYF. In DNA form, the CDR3 reads TGCGCCAGCAGCTCGGGACCGGCAGGGGAGACCCAGTACTTC.